These T cell receptor beta chains were read from a single sample in a study of blood T cell repertoires in COVID-19. Generated by immunoSEQ multiplex PCR, the TCRdb table keeps only in-frame clones and is missing some. This sample has under 75,000 clones, with roughly 87% found just once. The sample comprised peripheral blood. Receptors originate from a man aged 50 to 59 with active COVID-19. The CDR3 runs from the conserved cysteine through the conserved F or W. The D gene is left open where the match is weak. Only part of the rows carry a size: once, few, many, or a class if the clone is expanded.

size	V	D	J	DNA	CDR3
NA	TRBV19	TRBD1	TRBJ2-1	TGTGCCAGTAGTCTACAGGGGTTATACAATGAGCAGTTCTTC	CASSLQGLYNEQFF
NA	TRBV4-3	NA	TRBJ1-2	TGCGCCAGCAGCCAAGATAGGGGCGCCTATGGCTACACCTTC	CASSQDRGAYGYTF
NA	TRBV14	NA	TRBJ2-7	TGTGCCAGCGCCAATAGGGGGGGGATCTACGAGCAGTACTTC	CASANRGGIYEQYF
once	TRBV3-1/TRBV3-2	TRBD2	TRBJ2-1	TGTGCCAGCAGCCAAGAATCCGGACTAGGGGTAGAGCAGTTCTTC	CASSQESGLGVEQFF
NA	TRBV27	NA	TRBJ1-1	TGTGCCAGCAGGACTAGCTGGGGCGCTTTCTTT	CASRTSWGAFF
NA	TRBV5-1	TRBD2	TRBJ2-1	TGCGCCAGCAGGATGGGACTAGCGTACAATGAGCAGTTCTTC	CASRMGLAYNEQFF
once	TRBV10-3	NA	TRBJ1-1	TGTGCCATCAGTGAGTCATTCCGGACAGACCCGAACACTGAAGCTTTCTTT	CAISESFRTDPNTEAFF
NA	TRBV19	NA	TRBJ1-3	TGTGCCAGTAAAGGTCGGTACAGCTCTGGAAACACCATATATTTT	CASKGRYSSGNTIYF
NA	TRBV13	TRBD2	TRBJ2-7	TGTGCCAGCAGCTTTTTACCCGGGGGGACCTCCTACGAGCAGTACTTC	CASSFLPGGTSYEQYF
NA	TRBV6-5	NA	TRBJ2-7	TGTGCCAGCAGTTCCGCCTACGAGCAGTACTTC	CASSSAYEQYF
few	TRBV18	NA	TRBJ2-2	TGTGCCACCTCCCCTCGAGTCGGGGAGCTGTTTTTT	CATSPRVGELFF
NA	TRBV4-2	NA	TRBJ2-3	TGTGCCAGCAGCCAAGTCCCACTAGCAACGCAGTATTTT	CASSQVPLATQYF
NA	TRBV5-1	NA	TRBJ2-2	TGCGCCAGCAGCTCCGGACTCGCCGGGGAGCTGTTTTTT	CASSSGLAGELFF
NA	TRBV5-1	TRBD1	TRBJ1-1	TGCGCCAGCAGCACCGGACAGGGAAGGGACACTGAAGCTTTCTTT	CASSTGQGRDTEAFF
NA	TRBV6-5	NA	TRBJ1-1	TGTGCCAGCAGTTACGTCGCAGGGCCTACTGAAGCTTTCTTT	CASSYVAGPTEAFF
NA	TRBV19	NA	TRBJ1-5	TGTGCCAGTCAACGTCTTGAGACAGCCCAGCCCCAGCATTTT	CASQRLETAQPQHF
NA	TRBV6-2/TRBV6-3	NA	TRBJ1-1	TGTGCCAGCAGTTCTCAGGCAAGGGGTGCTTTCTTT	CASSSQARGAFF
NA	TRBV20-1	TRBD2	TRBJ2-7	TGCAGTGCTAGAGGAGGGACTAGCCAGTACTTC	CSARGGTSQYF
NA	TRBV2	NA	TRBJ1-6	TGTGCCAGCAGTGTAGGGGCGGGACCGAATTTACCCCTCCACTTT	CASSVGAGPNLPLHF
NA	TRBV6-5	NA	TRBJ2-5	TGTGCCAGCAGTTACTCCCGGGGGCCTCAGCGGGGACCCCAGTACTTC	CASSYSRGPQRGPQYF
NA	TRBV12-5	TRBD1	TRBJ2-3	TGTGCTAGTGCCCCCATGACAGGGTTGGTTGATACGCAGTATTTT	CASAPMTGLVDTQYF
once	TRBV6-2/TRBV6-3	NA	TRBJ2-5	TGTGCCAGCAGTCGAGTGGAAGAGACCCAGTACTTC	CASSRVEETQYF
NA	TRBV10-3	TRBD2	TRBJ2-3	TGTGCCATCAAGGTAACTAGCGGGGGAAACACAGATACGCAGTATTTT	CAIKVTSGGNTDTQYF
NA	TRBV11-2	TRBD1	TRBJ2-7	TGTGCCAGCAGACACATTCAAGGGACAGGACTCTCCTACGAGCAGTACTTC	CASRHIQGTGLSYEQYF
NA	TRBV3-1/TRBV3-2	TRBD1	TRBJ2-7	TGTGCCAGCAGCCCGGGACAGGGAATCTACGAGCAGTACTTC	CASSPGQGIYEQYF
NA	TRBV20-1	NA	TRBJ1-4	TGCAGTCCCCGGGAAGATGAAAAACTGTTTTTT	CSPREDEKLFF
NA	TRBV30	NA	TRBJ1-2	TGTGCCTGGAGTGAACTAGTGAACAGCCGTAACTATGGCTACACCTTC	CAWSELVNSRNYGYTF
NA	TRBV7-2	NA	TRBJ2-3	TGTGCCAGCAGCTTAGGAGTAGCTACAGATACGCAGTATTTT	CASSLGVATDTQYF
NA	TRBV9	NA	TRBJ2-3	TGTGCCAGCAGCATAGGCGGAGGGGGGGACGAGTATTTT	CASSIGGGGDEYF